The source of this T cell receptor (beta chain) is a study of identical twins. CDR3 length: 14 amino acids. From germline, CDR1 is SQVTM and CDR2 ANQGSEA. The J segment lost 5 bases and the V segment lost 4 bases, leaving 4 bases of the junction unmatched. At least ten counts were recorded for this clonotype. TCRdb ran MiXCR on the 5' RACE reads and lists one entry per CDR3 protein. Here the sample spans about 700,000 distinct CDR3 sequences, approximately 6% being singletons. The chain joins TRBV29-1 to TRBJ2-3; 12 positions agree with TRBD2. This receptor was taken from a man between 18 and 35 years old in good health. The source material was naive T cells sorted from blood. CDR3 in amino acids: CSVVLAGGGDTQYF. The CDR3 region has the DNA TGCAGCGTTGTGCTAGCGGGAGGGGGAGATACGCAGTATTTT.